This is a list of T cell receptor beta chains from one sample in a study of OX40 agonist ivuxolimab in advanced cancers. Assay used: immunoSEQ multiplex PCR; TCRdb lists only in-frame clones, some missing. The sample records 60,000 to 85,000 clones, around 87% being singletons. Material: CD4+ or CD8+ T cells sorted from blood, obtained in a trial of the OX40 agonist ivuxolimab. The receptors shown here come from an adult with an advanced solid tumor such as melanoma, head and neck, liver or kidney cancer. Each CDR3 is given with its conserved first and last residue. A D gene is named only where the DNA matches it firmly. The size of a clone is reported for some rows only, either as once, few or many, or as a class for expanded clones.

v_call	j_call	d_call	cdr3_length	clone_size	cdr3_aa	cdr3_nt
TRBV7-9	TRBJ1-1	NA	13	NA	CASSVTENTEAFF	TGTGCCAGCAGCGTGACCGAGAACACTGAAGCTTTCTTT
TRBV11-2	TRBJ2-5	NA	16	NA	CASSHNTGTPKETQYF	TGTGCCAGCAGCCACAACACCGGGACACCGAAAGAGACCCAGTACTTC
TRBV29-1	TRBJ1-1	TRBD1	13	NA	CSVSDRADTEAFF	TGCAGCGTTTCCGACAGGGCGGACACTGAAGCTTTCTTT
TRBV7-2	TRBJ2-3	NA	14	NA	CASSLSWTSEGQYF	TGTGCCAGCAGCTTGAGTTGGACGTCAGAAGGGCAGTATTTT
TRBV2	TRBJ1-5	TRBD1	15	NA	CASSGGTGSKGPQHF	TGTGCCAGCAGTGGGGGGACAGGGTCTAAGGGGCCCCAGCATTTT
TRBV15	TRBJ2-2	TRBD1	17	NA	CATSRDTGDPEHRGAVF	TGTGCCACCAGCAGGGATACAGGGGACCCCGAACACCGGGGAGCTGTTTTT
TRBV5-1	TRBJ1-1	NA	13	NA	CASSQGRNTEAFF	TGCGCCAGCAGCCAGGGGCGGAACACTGAAGCTTTCTTT
TRBV18	TRBJ1-1	NA	14	NA	CASSPTGPNTEAFF	TGTGCCAGCTCACCAACAGGGCCTAACACTGAAGCTTTCTTT
TRBV11-3	TRBJ2-3	TRBD2	18	NA	CASSTPPGTSGSTDTQYF	TGTGCCAGCAGCACTCCACCGGGGACTAGCGGAAGCACAGATACGCAGTATTTT
TRBV5-1	TRBJ1-2	NA	15	NA	CASSLDGTLSLGYTF	TGCGCCAGCAGCTTGGACGGGACACTTAGTCTAGGCTACACCTTC
TRBV27	TRBJ2-1	TRBD1	15	NA	CASSARGQGVTEQFF	TGTGCCAGCAGCGCGAGGGGACAGGGTGTTACGGAGCAGTTCTTC
TRBV20-1	TRBJ1-5	NA	11	NA	CSAGPNQPQHF	TGCAGTGCCGGACCCAATCAGCCCCAGCATTTT
TRBV18	TRBJ2-5	NA	13	NA	CASSPGRKETQYF	TGTGCCAGCTCACCAGGGAGGAAAGAGACCCAGTACTTC
TRBV11-3	TRBJ2-1	NA	15	NA	CASSLLVGARSEQFF	TGTGCCAGCAGCTTACTGGTCGGCGCCCGCAGTGAGCAGTTCTTC
TRBV5-1	TRBJ2-2	TRBD2	16	NA	CARRPLAGDPTGELFF	TGCGCCAGAAGGCCCCTAGCGGGAGACCCCACCGGGGAGCTGTTTTTT
TRBV27	TRBJ2-3	TRBD1	17	NA	CASRRAGTGADTDTQYF	TGTGCCAGCAGGCGGGCCGGGACAGGGGCGGACACAGATACGCAGTATTTT
TRBV9	TRBJ2-2	TRBD2	17	NA	CASSVGSTGGPTGELFF	TGTGCCAGCAGCGTAGGGTCCACGGGAGGCCCCACCGGGGAGCTGTTTTTT
TRBV28	TRBJ1-2	TRBD1	16	NA	CASAFAGGDSRYGYTF	TGTGCCAGCGCGTTCGCGGGGGGGGACAGCCGCTATGGCTACACCTTC
TRBV25-1	TRBJ2-7	NA	15	NA	CASSGRLGSTYEQYF	TGTGCCAGCAGTGGAAGACTGGGATCAACCTACGAGCAGTACTTC
TRBV6-6	TRBJ1-2	NA	15	NA	CASSYGGAATYGYTF	TGTGCCAGCAGTTACGGGGGGGCAGCTACCTATGGCTACACCTTC
TRBV6-1	TRBJ2-1	TRBD2	16	NA	CASSEVPSGQYNEQFF	TGTGCCAGCAGTGAAGTCCCTAGCGGGCAATACAATGAGCAGTTCTTC
TRBV30	TRBJ2-3	NA	13	NA	CAWRWRGTDTQYF	TGTGCCTGGAGGTGGAGGGGCACAGATACGCAGTATTTT
TRBV28	TRBJ1-1	NA	15	NA	CASSLPDRLNTEAFF	TGTGCCAGCAGTCTCCCGGACAGACTGAACACTGAAGCTTTCTTT
TRBV29-1	TRBJ2-1	TRBD2	14	NA	CSAAGGSSYNEQFF	TGCAGCGCCGCGGGGGGAAGTTCCTACAATGAGCAGTTCTTC
TRBV7-2	TRBJ2-5	NA	13	NA	CASSRTVQETQYF	TGTGCCAGCAGCCGGACAGTCCAAGAGACCCAGTACTTC
TRBV4-1	TRBJ1-5	NA	15	NA	CASSQVRSGNQPQHF	TGCGCCAGCAGCCAAGTACGGTCTGGCAATCAGCCCCAGCATTTT
TRBV18	TRBJ1-1	NA	15	NA	CASSPRRGMGTEAFF	TGTGCCAGCTCACCAAGAAGGGGAATGGGCACTGAAGCTTTCTTT
TRBV12-1	TRBJ1-5	NA	14	NA	CASSIRQGWQPQHF	TGTGCCAGCAGCATAAGACAGGGTTGGCAGCCCCAGCATTTT
TRBV11-3	TRBJ2-2	TRBD2	15	NA	CASSPQGLGPGELFF	TGTGCCAGCAGCCCACAGGGACTAGGACCCGGGGAGCTGTTTTTT
TRBV18	TRBJ2-7	NA	11	NA	CASSPGYEQYF	TGTGCCAGCTCACCAGGTTACGAGCAGTACTTC
TRBV7-8	TRBJ1-1	NA	14	NA	CASSWEVGDTEAFF	TGTGCCAGCAGCTGGGAGGTAGGGGACACTGAAGCTTTCTTT
TRBV4-2	TRBJ2-7	NA	13	once	CASSQDPPYEQYF	TGTGCCAGCAGCCAAGATCCACCTTACGAGCAGTACTTC
TRBV4-1	TRBJ2-5	NA	16	NA	CASSHHEAGSQETQYF	TGCGCCAGCAGCCATCACGAAGCAGGGTCACAAGAGACCCAGTACTTC
TRBV6-5	TRBJ2-7	NA	14	NA	CASSSPARRYEQYF	TGTGCCAGCAGTTCGCCGGCTAGACGATACGAGCAGTACTTC
TRBV30	TRBJ2-3	NA	13	NA	CAWSAGAGDTQYF	TGTGCCTGGAGTGCAGGCGCCGGGGATACGCAGTATTTT
TRBV5-1	TRBJ2-1	NA	15	NA	CASSLLLGNHNEQFF	TGCGCCAGCAGCTTGTTATTGGGGAACCACAATGAGCAGTTCTTC
TRBV28	TRBJ1-3	TRBD1	14	NA	CASSPGGGGNTIYF	TGTGCCAGCAGTCCAGGGGGGGGTGGAAACACCATATATTTT
TRBV28	TRBJ1-2	NA	13	once	CASSSLQRGGYTF	TGTGCCAGCAGTTCGCTACAGAGGGGCGGCTACACCTTC
TRBV2	TRBJ2-1	NA	17	once	CASSEHPPGPSYNEQFF	TGTGCCAGCAGTGAACACCCCCCGGGACCTTCCTACAATGAGCAGTTCTTC
TRBV6-1	TRBJ1-4	NA	14	NA	CASRGRTMGEKLFF	TGTGCCAGCAGGGGCCGGACAATGGGTGAAAAACTGTTTTTT